Listed here are 24 T cell receptor beta chains from one sample, sequenced in a study of cytomegalovirus exposure and HLA in healthy donors. PCR was performed using 60 Vbeta and 13 Jbeta primers. Data came from immunoSEQ multiplex PCR; TCRdb stores just in-frame clones and leaves some out. Counted here are some 120,000 clones, 77% occurring once; the ten biggest clones make up 4.5% to 6%. The sample was PBMCs. These receptors all stem from a man aged 18 to 30 in good health and CMV-seropositive.

This sequence joins TRBV4-2 and TRBJ1-4; D remains unclear. This CDR3 is 14 amino acids long. Trimming left V 1 base short and J 8 bases short, with 11 bases between. CDR1 is LGHNA, CDR2 YNFKEQ, per germline. The CDR3 spells CASSQAGLGEKLFF. CDR3 DNA: TGTGCCAGCAGCCAAGCCGGACTCGGGGAAAAACTGTTTTTT.

CDR3 nucleotides: TGTGCCAGCAGTTTAGGTGGGCATGAAGCTTTCTTT. Translation: CASSLGGHEAFF. The gene calls are TRBV28 and TRBJ1-1, with D unclear. Germline CDR1 and CDR2: MDHEN and SYDVKM. V was shortened by 2 bases and J by 7 bases, with 8 bases between the two germline ends. The CDR3 runs to 12 residues.

V gene TRBV5-1 combines with J gene TRBJ1-5; 7 bases align to TRBD1. The ends lost 4 bases at V and 1 base at J; junction bases unmatched: 5. This CDR3 spans 15 amino acids. Germline V gives CDR1 SGHRS, CDR2 YFSETQ. CDR3 nucleotide sequence: TGCGCCAGCAGCCTGGGACAGAACAGCAATCAGCCCCAGCATTTT. Its translation: CASSLGQNSNQPQHF. The full variable domain, completed using reference TRBV5-1 and TRBJ1-5, is KAGVTQTPRYLIKTRGQQVTLSCSPISGHRSVSWYQQTPGQGLQFLFEYFSETQRNKGNFPGRFSGRQFSNSRSEMNVSTLELGDSALYLCASSLGQNSNQPQHFGDGTRLSIL.

This chain connects TRBV5-4 to TRBJ2-7, with D perhaps TRBD1 (5 bases). V was trimmed by 2 bases and J by 7 bases, leaving 13 bases between them. The germline V gene encodes CDR1 SGHNT and CDR2 YYREEE (reference sequence). This CDR3 spans 13 amino acids. The CDR3 here is CASSFARADEQYF. The CDR3 DNA sequence: TGTGCCAGCAGCTTTGCCAGGGCAGATGAGCAGTACTTC.

The chain employs TRBV7-8 and TRBJ1-1, with D possibly TRBD1 on 6 matching bases. This CDR3 spans 14 amino acids. CDR1 is SGHVS, CDR2 FQNEAQ, per germline. V gave up 5 bases and J gave up 0 bases, with 10 bases separating them. This CDR3 reads CASSIGQLNTEAFF. In nucleotides, the CDR3 is TGTGCCAGCAGCATAGGACAGTTGAACACTGAAGCTTTCTTT.

This clone was detected only a few times. The chain joins TRBV6-4 to TRBJ2-1, with 12 bases that match TRBD1. CDR3 length: 15 residues. Germline trimming cut 0 bases from V and 8 bases from J; bases unmatched to any gene: 2. Germline V gives CDR1 MRHNA, CDR2 SNTAGT. The CDR3 DNA sequence: TGTGCCAGCAGTGACTCGGGGACAGGGGGCGATGAGCAGTTCTTC. Protein product: CASSDSGTGGDEQFF.

This clone was counted only a few times. The chain couples TRBV7-9 to TRBJ1-1; 8 bases align to TRBD1. Losses at the gene ends were 4 bases for V and 8 bases for J; bases not matched to a gene: 3. This CDR3 is 12 amino acids long. From germline, CDR1 is SEHNR and CDR2 FQNEAQ (reference sequence). The CDR3 DNA is TGTGCCAGCAGCTATGGACAGGGAGAAGCTTTCTTT. This encodes CASSYGQGEAFF.

The rearrangement joins TRBV18 to TRBJ1-2; 7 bases are shared with TRBD1. CDR1 and CDR2 from the germline V gene are KGHSH and LQKENI. V lost 3 bases and J lost 5; bases outside the gene matches: 9. The CDR3 is 15 amino acids. CDR3: CASSPGGRGLYGYTF. CDR3 DNA: TGTGCCAGCTCACCCGGTGGCAGGGGGTTGTATGGCTACACCTTC.

V and J are TRBV7-9 and TRBJ2-1, with D possibly being TRBD1 (5 bases). The germline V gene has CDR1 SEHNR and CDR2 FQNEAQ (reference sequence). Trimming took 1 base from V and 11 from J, leaving 15 bases between them. This CDR3 has 14 residues. The CDR3 is CASSLGGSPPQQFF. The CDR3 DNA sequence: TGTGCCAGCAGCTTAGGGGGCAGCCCCCCACAGCAGTTCTTC.

The CDR3 is CASRTGNSGNTIYF. In nucleotides, the CDR3 is TGTGCCAGCAGGACCGGGAACTCTGGAAACACCATATATTTT. The rearrangement uses TRBV2 and TRBJ1-3; unclear D gene. This CDR3 has 14 residues. Per the germline V gene, CDR1 is SNHLY and CDR2 is FYNNEI. With 6 bases removed from V and 0 bases from J, the gap between germline ends came to 9 bases.

The chain joins TRBV27 to TRBJ2-1; a weak D match, TRBD2 (6 bases). The CDR3 is 17 amino acids. Trimming shortened V by 0 bases and J by 0 bases, and 12 bases separated the two germline ends. Germline CDR1 MNHEY, CDR2 SMNVEV (reference sequence). CDR3 residues: CASSLSDYQSSYNEQFF. The CDR3, as DNA: TGTGCCAGCAGTTTATCGGACTACCAGAGCTCCTACAATGAGCAGTTCTTC.

The chain combines TRBV19 with TRBJ2-3, with 9 positions matching TRBD2. The CDR3 runs 14 residues. After removal of 7 bases from V and 6 bases from J, the junction contained 8 bases not matched to a gene. Per the germline V gene, CDR1 is LNHDA and CDR2 is SQIVND (reference sequence). The CDR3 DNA follows: TGTGCCAGTATTGGGGGACTAGCAAGTGATACGCAGTATTTT. Translated, it gives CASIGGLASDTQYF.

The V and J genes are TRBV7-2 and TRBJ2-3; 8 bases fit TRBD2. The CDR3 loop spans 14 amino acids. J gave up 5 bases and V 6 bases, and 7 bases lay outside the gene matches. Germline V CDR1 and CDR2: SGHTA, FQGNSA. The CDR3 nucleotides are TGTGCCAGCAGAGAAGCGGGAGTTGTAGATACGCAGTATTTT. Residues: CASREAGVVDTQYF.

The chain carries TRBV7-8 and TRBJ2-3, with 9 bases aligning to TRBD2. V gave up 6 bases and J gave up 0 bases; unmatched junction bases: 7. This CDR3 is built from 16 residues. Germline lookup yields CDR1 SGHVS and CDR2 FQNEAQ. CDR3: CASRQRLAASTDTQYF. CDR3 sequence (DNA): TGTGCCAGCAGACAAAGACTAGCGGCAAGCACAGATACGCAGTATTTT.

This clone was detected only once. V gene TRBV10-3 combines with J gene TRBJ1-3; TRBD1 matches 7 bases. Germline CDR1 is ENHRY and CDR2 is SYGVKD. With 2 bases clipped from V and 4 bases from J, the junction kept 2 bases outside the gene matches. This CDR3 has 14 amino acids. Written as DNA, the CDR3 is TGTGCCATCAGTGAGGGGACAGAGGGAAACACCATATATTTT. Translation gives CAISEGTEGNTIYF.

The V call is TRBV10-3, the J call TRBJ1-3; D is possibly TRBD1 (5 bases). The germline gives CDR1 ENHRY, CDR2 SYGVKD. The V end was cut by 5 bases, the J end by 0 bases, with 11 bases between. CDR3 length equals 15 residues. CDR3 in DNA: TGTGCCATCAGTTCACAGGAAAACTCTGGAAACACCATATATTTT. Protein: CAISSQENSGNTIYF.

The chain recombines TRBV7-2 with TRBJ2-1; D is unclear. The germline gives CDR1 SGHTA, CDR2 FQGNSA. Trimming pared 4 bases from V and 3 bases from J, leaving 13 bases between. The CDR3 totals 15 residues. The CDR3 spells CASSYSTKSYNEQFF. The CDR3 region has the DNA TGTGCCAGCAGCTATTCCACCAAGAGCTACAATGAGCAGTTCTTC.

This chain connects TRBV7-9 to TRBJ1-2, with TRBD1 as a possible D gene (5 bases). This CDR3 region has 15 residues. The V gene's germline CDR1 is SEHNR and CDR2 FQNEAQ (reference sequence). Between the trimmed V and J ends, which lost 2 bases and 2 bases, there was a span of 12 bases. This CDR3 is CASSLIATANYGYTF. The CDR3 nucleotides read TGTGCCAGCAGCTTAATCGCGACAGCGAACTATGGCTACACCTTC.

J is TRBJ1-1 and V is TRBV7-9, with D possibly matching TRBD1 (5 bases). Germline V gene sequence: CDR1 SEHNR, CDR2 FQNEAQ (reference sequence). The CDR3 has 15 residues. V lost 6 bases to trimming and J lost 4 bases, with 18 bases between them. The CDR3 is CASSSPLGGGTEAFF. CDR3 sequence (DNA): TGTGCCAGCAGTTCCCCCCTGGGGGGAGGCACTGAAGCTTTCTTT.

V and J are TRBV19 and TRBJ2-1; 7 positions match TRBD2. J was trimmed by 3 bases and V by 5 bases; bases with no gene match: 10. CDR1 is LNHDA, CDR2 SQIVND, per germline (reference sequence). The CDR3 contains 16 residues. CDR3 DNA sequence: TGTGCCAGTAGTTTCCTCGGACTAGTTGGCTACAATGAGCAGTTCTTC. Translation: CASSFLGLVGYNEQFF.

V gene TRBV5-4 combines with J gene TRBJ2-1; 10 nucleotides agree with TRBD2. CDR3 length: 15 amino acids. The trim removed 0 bases at V and 6 bases at J, leaving 3 bases unmatched. CDR1 and CDR2 (germline): SGHNT, YYREEE (reference sequence). The CDR3 spells CASSLGLAGANEQFF. In DNA, the CDR3 is TGTGCCAGCAGCTTGGGGCTAGCGGGAGCCAATGAGCAGTTCTTC. The full variable domain, its missing parts supplied by reference TRBV5-4 and TRBJ2-1, is ETGVTQSPTHLIKTRGQQVTLRCSSQSGHNTVSWYQQALGQGPQFIFQYYREEENGRGNFPPRFSGLQFPNYSSELNVNALELDDSALYLCASSLGLAGANEQFFGPGTRLTVL.

The chain combines TRBV5-1 with TRBJ1-1; 9 bases line up with TRBD1. From germline, CDR1 is SGHRS and CDR2 YFSETQ. This CDR3 comprises 15 residues. The V gene end was trimmed by 4 bases and the J gene end by 4 bases; junction bases not matched to a gene: 8. CDR3 amino acids: CASSPRQGVSTEAFF. The CDR3, as DNA: TGCGCCAGCAGCCCCCGACAGGGGGTGAGCACTGAAGCTTTCTTT.

The chain uses TRBV11-2 and TRBJ2-2, with 7 bases aligning to TRBD2. The germline V gene has CDR1 SGHAT and CDR2 FQNNGV. V was pared by 0 bases and J by 15 bases, with 10 bases of the junction left unmatched. This CDR3 is built from 14 residues. In DNA, the CDR3 is TGTGCCAGCAGCTTAGATGTCGGACTAGTAGGGGTGTTTTTT. Translated, it gives CASSLDVGLVGVFF.

This chain connects TRBV16 to TRBJ2-1; 7 bases agree with TRBD1. Germline V gene lookup returns CDR1 KGHSY and CDR2 FQNENV. J gave up 11 bases and V 4 bases, and 5 bases lay outside the gene matches. The CDR3 has 12 amino acids. Here the CDR3 reads CASSLGQLKQFF. The CDR3 coding sequence is TGTGCCAGCAGCCTGGGACAGCTTAAGCAGTTCTTC. Using reference TRBV16 and TRBJ2-1 for the parts outside the CDR3, the full variable domain is GEEVAQTPKHLVRGEGQKAKLYCAPIKGHSYVFWYQQVLKNEFKFLISFQNENVFDETGMPKERFSAKCLPNSPCSLEIQATKLEDSAVYFCASSLGQLKQFFGPGTRLTVL.